This T cell receptor (beta chain) originates from a study of PD-1 blockade in classical Hodgkin lymphoma. Study results and caveats: Still unresolved is the cause of the repertoire differences, which may be disease activity or prior therapy. Partial responders and progressors had significantly lower baseline TCR diversity. Diminished baseline TCR diversity has been reported in newly diagnosed patients relative to healthy donors.

Notes on this clone: Antigen specificity is unknown.

Every patient had relapsed following autologous stem cell transplantation, and cohorts differed in brentuximab vedotin exposure. Magnetic negative selection was used to purify CD4+ T cells from thawed PBMCs. Germline CDR1 MNHNS, CDR2 SASEGT. The CDR3 extends over 12 amino acids. V was shortened by 1 base and J by 9 bases, with 10 bases between the two germline ends. The data were produced by immunoSEQ multiplex PCR, yet TCRdb's version contains in-frame clones alone and is incomplete. Of around 13,000 clones listed, roughly 90% are singletons. The source of this sequence is a human donor with classical Hodgkin lymphoma. The sample consisted of CD4+ T cells from blood, taken at baseline. The V gene is TRBV6-1, the J gene TRBJ2-7; tentatively, D is TRBD1 (6 bases). CDR3 in amino acids: CASSEDRAVQYF. The CDR3, as DNA: TGTGCCAGCAGTGAAGACAGGGCAGTGCAGTACTTC.